Listed here are 17 T cell receptor beta chains from one sample, sequenced in a study of radiotherapy plus CTLA-4 blockade in lung cancer. This table comes from immunoSEQ multiplex PCR, and its TCRdb copy is limited to in-frame clones, with some not included. In the table there are over 80,000 clones, around 87% of which are singletons. The specimen was peripheral blood, collected from a patient treated with radiotherapy plus ipilimumab. The receptors derive from a human donor with non-small cell lung cancer that progressed on radiotherapy plus ipilimumab.

The gene calls are TRBV5-1 and TRBJ1-2, with 7 nucleotides matching TRBD1. The V and J ends lost 4 bases and 1 base, in that order; junction bases with no gene match: 7. The CDR3 sequence is 15 residues long. Germline values: CDR1 SGHRS, CDR2 YFSETQ. This chain's CDR3 is CASSNEDRYNYGYTF. The CDR3 region has the DNA TGCGCCAGCAGCAATGAGGACAGGTATAACTATGGCTACACCTTC. The whole variable domain, remainder taken from reference TRBV5-1 and TRBJ1-2, is KAGVTQTPRYLIKTRGQQVTLSCSPISGHRSVSWYQQTPGQGLQFLFEYFSETQRNKGNFPGRFSGRQFSNSRSEMNVSTLELGDSALYLCASSNEDRYNYGYTFGSGTRLTVV.

This clone was detected a few times. The V gene is TRBV7-9, the J gene TRBJ1-2, with a tentative D call TRBD1 (5 bases). V was pared by 5 bases and J by 1 base, with 17 bases between. The germline gives CDR1 SEHNR, CDR2 FQNEAQ (reference sequence). The CDR3 loop spans 16 amino acids. For the CDR3, the DNA is TGTGCCAGCAGCACCCTCCCCGGGACCCATAACTATGGCTACACCTTC. Amino acid sequence: CASSTLPGTHNYGYTF.

This chain uses TRBV4-2 with TRBJ1-1; tentatively, D is TRBD1 (5 bases). This CDR3 contains 18 residues. Germline CDR1 is LGHNA and CDR2 is YNFKEQ. The V gene lost 2 bases and the J gene lost 0 bases, with 19 bases spanning the gap. CDR3: CASSQSDSVSLMNTEAFF. DNA of the CDR3: TGTGCCAGCAGCCAATCCGACAGTGTATCCCTTATGAACACTGAAGCTTTCTTT.

The chain uses TRBV9 and TRBJ2-5; a weak D match, TRBD1 (5 bases). The CDR3 covers 14 residues. The V gene's germline CDR1 is SGDLS and CDR2 YYNGEE. Trimming cost V 0 bases and J 4 bases, with 10 bases left between them. The CDR3 DNA follows: TGTGCCAGCAGCGTAGATAAGGGGCGAGAGACCCAGTACTTC. Its protein product is CASSVDKGRETQYF.

The gene calls are TRBV27 and TRBJ2-1, with TRBD2 as a possible D gene (7 bases). This CDR3 spans 18 amino acids. V shed 2 bases and J shed 11 bases, with 28 bases lying between them. The germline V gene encodes CDR1 MNHEY and CDR2 SMNVEV (reference sequence). The CDR3 loop is CASSLGGGWGRNGYKQFF. CDR3 bases: TGTGCCAGCAGTTTAGGCGGGGGCTGGGGGCGGAACGGCTATAAGCAGTTCTTC.

The rearrangement uses TRBV2 and TRBJ2-3; D is unresolved. Trimming took off 3 bases at V and 7 bases at J, with 11 bases between the two ends. This CDR3 is built from 13 residues. Germline loops: CDR1 SNHLY, CDR2 FYNNEI. CDR3 sequence reads: CASSDFGPNTQYF. CDR3 sequence (DNA): TGTGCCAGCAGTGACTTCGGCCCAAATACGCAGTATTTT.

The gene calls are TRBV28 and TRBJ1-2, with D hard to call. CDR3 length equals 13 residues. Germline assignment: CDR1 MDHEN and CDR2 SYDVKM. V lost 2 bases, J lost 4 bases, and 8 bases lay in between. This CDR3 reads CASSLQTSYGYTF. The CDR3 region has the DNA TGTGCCAGCAGTTTACAGACGAGCTATGGCTACACCTTC.

This clone was recorded only once. V and J are TRBV5-1 and TRBJ1-2; 8 positions match TRBD1. CDR1 is SGHRS, CDR2 YFSETQ, per germline. V gave up 4 bases and J gave up 8 bases; unmatched junction bases: 10. The CDR3 runs to 14 residues. The chain's CDR3 is CASSPDRGSLGYTF. The CDR3 nucleotides read TGCGCCAGCAGCCCCGACAGGGGATCACTCGGCTACACCTTC.

Written as DNA, the CDR3 is TGTGCCAGCAGCGTAGGCCCAGCAGGCACAGATACGCAGTATTTT. Amino acids: CASSVGPAGTDTQYF. The chain employs TRBV9 and TRBJ2-3; no clear D gene. In germline, CDR1 is SGDLS, CDR2 YYNGEE. The length of the CDR3 is 15 residues. Trimming pared 0 bases from V and 1 base from J, leaving 9 bases between. Using reference TRBV9 and TRBJ2-3 for the parts outside the CDR3, the full variable domain is DSGVTQTPKHLITATGQRVTLRCSPRSGDLSVYWYQQSLDQGLQFLIQYYNGEERAKGNILERFSAQQFPDLHSELNLSSLELGDSALYFCASSVGPAGTDTQYFGPGTRLTVL.

The V and J genes are TRBV4-3 and TRBJ1-1; weak D call: TRBD1 (5 bases). Germline V CDR1 and CDR2: LGHNA, YSLEER. CDR3 length equals 13 residues. Between the trimmed V and J ends, which lost 7 bases and 0 bases, there was a span of 9 bases. The CDR3 DNA sequence: TGCGCCAGCACGGGGGAGATGAACACTGAAGCTTTCTTT. Translating gives CASTGEMNTEAFF.

Remarks on this clone: A much larger clone is a single base away; this may be a read error. The CDR3 coding sequence is TGTGCCAGCAGTTACACAGGGGGCTACGAGCAGTACTTC. Translating it yields CASSYTGGYEQYF. This chain links TRBV6-5 with TRBJ2-7; 8 bases are a match to TRBD1. This CDR3 is 13 amino acids long. Germline V gene lookup returns CDR1 MNHEY and CDR2 SVGAGI. The V segment lost 2 bases and the J segment 3 bases; nucleotides outside the gene matches: 0.

This clone was counted a few times. The chain uses TRBV19 and TRBJ1-2; 9 nucleotides align to TRBD1. This CDR3 region has 18 residues. V lost 0 bases and J lost 6; bases outside the gene matches: 14. Germline loops: CDR1 LNHDA, CDR2 SQIVND (reference sequence). CDR3 in DNA: TGTGCCAGTAGTATAGACATTCGGGGACGACAGGGGGTAGATGGCTACACCTTC. This codes for CASSIDIRGRQGVDGYTF. The full variable domain, completed using reference TRBV19 and TRBJ1-2, is DGGITQSPKYLFRKEGQNVTLSCEQNLNHDAMYWYRQDPGQGLRLIYYSQIVNDFQKGDIAEGYSVSREKKESFPLTVTSAQKNPTAFYLCASSIDIRGRQGVDGYTFGSGTRLTVV.

The V and J genes are TRBV6-1 and TRBJ2-6, with D hard to call. Germline V CDR1 and CDR2: MNHNS, SASEGT. The CDR3 has 18 amino acids. V was cut by 0 bases and J by 0 bases, with 12 bases left in between. CDR3 region: CASSEAHGWGSGANVLTF. The CDR3 DNA follows: TGTGCCAGCAGTGAAGCGCACGGTTGGGGCTCTGGGGCCAACGTCCTGACTTTC.

The chain carries TRBV11-3 and TRBJ2-5; D is perhaps TRBD2 (6 bases). Near its end, the DNA agrees better with TRBJ2-7, so the J call may be wrong. The CDR3 sequence is 13 residues long. CDR1 is SGHNT, CDR2 YENEEA, per germline. CDR3 bases: TGTGCCAGCAGTCGATCGGGAGCCTACGAGCAGTACTTC. This gives the protein CASSRSGAYEQYF.

The gene calls are TRBV6-6 and TRBJ1-5; possibly TRBD1 for D (6 bases). Per germline, CDR1 MNHNY and CDR2 SVGAGI (reference sequence). V was clipped by 6 bases and J by 1 base, with 13 bases between them. CDR3 length: 15 amino acids. CDR3 region: CASSHQGLSNQPQHF. The CDR3 coding sequence is TGTGCCAGCAGCCACCAGGGGTTGAGCAATCAGCCCCAGCATTTT.

The chain recombines TRBV6-6 with TRBJ1-3; no reliable D call. Looked up from germline, CDR1 is MNHNY and CDR2 is SVGAGI (reference sequence). CDR3 length: 15 amino acids. V lost 4 bases and J 0 bases, leaving 10 bases between the germline ends. The CDR3 DNA reads as TGTGCCAGCAGTTCCGACTGGAGCTCTGGAAACACCATATATTTT. It is translated as CASSSDWSSGNTIYF.

There are a few counts of this clone. As DNA, the CDR3 is TGTGCCAGCACCCGAGGGAAGACGGACACCAGTTTCTATGGCTACACCTTC. Amino acids: CASTRGKTDTSFYGYTF. The V and J genes are TRBV7-9 and TRBJ1-2; weak D call: TRBD1 (5 bases). V lost 7 bases and J lost 4, with 25 bases in between. The CDR3 has 17 amino acids. The V gene's germline CDR1 is SEHNR and CDR2 FQNEAQ (reference sequence).